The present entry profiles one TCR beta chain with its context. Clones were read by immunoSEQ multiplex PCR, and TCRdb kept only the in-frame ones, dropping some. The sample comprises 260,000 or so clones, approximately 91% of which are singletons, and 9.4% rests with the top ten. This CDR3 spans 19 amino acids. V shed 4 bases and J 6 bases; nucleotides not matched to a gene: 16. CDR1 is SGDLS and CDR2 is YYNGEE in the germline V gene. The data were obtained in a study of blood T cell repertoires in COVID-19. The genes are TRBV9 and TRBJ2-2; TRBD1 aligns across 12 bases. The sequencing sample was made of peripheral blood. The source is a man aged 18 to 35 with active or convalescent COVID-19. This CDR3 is CASSLSGGSGTGGPGELFF. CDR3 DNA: TGTGCCAGCAGCCTCTCTGGGGGCAGTGGGACAGGGGGCCCCGGGGAGCTGTTTTTT.